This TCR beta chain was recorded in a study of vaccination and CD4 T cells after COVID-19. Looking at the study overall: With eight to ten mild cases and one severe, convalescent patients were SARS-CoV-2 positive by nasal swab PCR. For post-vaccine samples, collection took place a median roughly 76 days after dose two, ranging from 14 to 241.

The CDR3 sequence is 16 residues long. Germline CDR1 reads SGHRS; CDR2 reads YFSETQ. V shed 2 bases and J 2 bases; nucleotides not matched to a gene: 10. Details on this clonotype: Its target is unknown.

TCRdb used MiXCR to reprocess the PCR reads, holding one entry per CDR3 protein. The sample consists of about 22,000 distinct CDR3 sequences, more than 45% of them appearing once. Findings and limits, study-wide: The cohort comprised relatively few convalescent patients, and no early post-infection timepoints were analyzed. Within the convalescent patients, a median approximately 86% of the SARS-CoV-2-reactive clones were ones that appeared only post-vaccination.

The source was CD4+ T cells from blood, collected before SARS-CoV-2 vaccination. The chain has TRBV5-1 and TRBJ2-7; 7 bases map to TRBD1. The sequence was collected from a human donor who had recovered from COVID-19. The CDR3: CASSLGLGQSAYEQYF. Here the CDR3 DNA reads TGCGCCAGCAGCTTAGGTTTGGGACAGTCGGCCTACGAGCAGTACTTC.